The TCR beta chain under discussion was sequenced for a study of T cells after yellow fever vaccination. Overall study: Any fraction with a low cell number was prepared using SMART-Seq v4 Ultra Low Input.

By 5'RACE template switching, TCR cDNA was produced, with a universal primer site and UMIs added in the process. TCRdb re-analysed the 5' RACE reads in MiXCR, keeping a single row per CDR3 protein. The sample carries about 260,000 distinct CDR3 sequences, approximately 3.5% recorded once. This clonotype occurred many times. Its antigen is still unknown. This CDR3 region has 16 residues. The ends lost 4 bases at V and 7 bases at J; junction bases unmatched: 11. CDR1 and CDR2 (germline): SGHRS, YFSETQ. Findings and caveats of the study: Relatively few clonotypes were ones that appeared in both CD4 and CD8 compartments. Most primary-vaccination clones recurred post-booster (approximately 96% CD4, around 90% CD8).

The source is a young man who received the YFV17D yellow fever vaccine. The chain combines TRBV5-1 with TRBJ2-2; the match to TRBD1 covers 9 bases. The source was PBMCs, collected 15 days after the yellow fever booster vaccination. CDR3 nucleotides: TGCGCCAGCAGCCCTGGGACAGGGCCCTTAGGCGGGGAGCTGTTTTTT. Encoded protein: CASSPGTGPLGGELFF.